This T cell receptor beta chain was captured in a study of human T cells and chemical hapten exposure. Background on the study: Across the whole study, which lasted about 23 weeks, patients were given diphenylcyclopropenone on the scalp once a week. Points from the study as a whole: Counts of TCRs expanded at PT1 correlated positively with patch test score.

This CDR3 has 13 amino acids. Germline CDR1 is DFQATT and CDR2 is SNEGSKA (reference sequence). V was clipped by 0 bases and J by 0 bases, with 5 bases between them. Time point meaning: patch test 3, about 24 weeks after DPC sensitization. Treatment here: therapeutic diphenylcyclopropenone sensitization with weekly scalp DPC. Blood was collected ahead of every patch test applied. TCRdb re-called the RACE reads through MiXCR, storing one row per CDR3 protein. The table has fewer than 55,000 distinct CDR3 sequences, roughly 9.5% seen once. Concerning this clonotype: Antigen specificity is unknown.

The source is a middle-aged woman with alopecia areata. Some clones in this sample may be carry-over from other donors' samples. The specimen was whole blood, collected in connection with sensitization to the hapten diphenylcyclopropenone (DPC). This chain joins TRBV20-1 and TRBJ1-1; D is uncertain. CDR3 protein: CSARDYVNTEAFF. In DNA form, the CDR3 reads TGCAGTGCTAGAGATTACGTGAACACTGAAGCTTTCTTT.